These 16 T cell receptor beta chains came from one sample sequenced in a study of T-cell memory formation after mild COVID-19. From the 5' RACE reads, TCRdb called clonotypes with MiXCR, one entry per CDR3 protein. The data show more than 200,000 distinct CDR3 sequences, with roughly 17% seen just once and around 3.8% held by the top ten. Material for sequencing was PBMCs or a T cell subset sorted from them (not recorded which). The source of these receptors is a man between 18 and 29 years old who had mild COVID-19 (a few samples of this study predate the infection). Cell type and time point are not known.

This chain uses TRBV6-2 or TRBV6-3 with TRBJ1-5, with a tentative D call TRBD1 (6 bases). Germline-derived CDR1 and CDR2 are MNHEY and SVGEGT. This CDR3 region has 14 residues. Deletions cut 6 bases from V and 7 bases from J, with 16 bases between. For the CDR3, the DNA is TGTGCCAGCAGGGACAGAACGCTCAAACAGCCCCAGCATTTT. Translated: CASRDRTLKQPQHF.

This chain uses TRBV3-1 with TRBJ1-1, with 7 bases lining up with TRBD1. Germline values: CDR1 LGHDT, CDR2 YNNKEL (reference sequence). V gave up 4 bases and J gave up 3 bases; unmatched junction bases: 8. The CDR3 covers 15 residues. The CDR3 DNA follows: TGTGCCAGCAGCCGTTGGGACAGCCGATACACTGAAGCTTTCTTT. Its translation: CASSRWDSRYTEAFF.

This clonotype has just a few counts. The junction departs from the called germline gene at one end, perhaps through a read error. The CDR3: CASSLAGLLGLVF. DNA of the CDR3: TGTGCCAGCAGCTTAGCGGGACTTTTGGGTCTCGTCTTC. This rearrangement joins TRBV7-9 to TRBJ2-1, with D perhaps matching TRBD2 (6 bases). CDR1 and CDR2 (germline): SEHNR, FQNEAQ (reference sequence). The CDR3 runs to 13 residues.

The rearrangement joins TRBV7-9 to TRBJ1-4; a weak D match, TRBD1 (6 bases). The germline CDR1 and CDR2 sequences are SEHNR and FQNEAQ (reference sequence). The V and J ends lost 3 bases and 7 bases respectively, with 15 bases between them. The CDR3 length is 15 residues. The CDR3 region is CASSLFGGGSEKLFF. The CDR3 region has the DNA TGTGCCAGCAGCTTGTTCGGGGGCGGTTCTGAAAAACTGTTTTTT. Full variable domain (remainder filled in from reference TRBV7-9 and TRBJ1-4): DTGVSQNPRHKITKRGQNVTFRCDPISEHNRLYWYRQTLGQGPEFLTYFQNEAQLEKSRLLSDRFSAERPKGSFSTLEIQRTEQGDSAMYLCASSLFGGGSEKLFFGSGTQLSVL.

This clonotype has only a few counts. The chain uses TRBV5-1 and TRBJ1-2; D unclear. Per germline, CDR1 SGHRS and CDR2 YFSETQ. Trimming took off 5 bases at V and 2 bases at J, with 13 bases between the two ends. The CDR3 is 14 amino acids. CDR3 residues: CASSEWASNYGYTF. In DNA form, the CDR3 reads TGCGCCAGCAGTGAATGGGCATCGAACTATGGCTACACCTTC.

The gene calls are TRBV6-6 and TRBJ2-5; D not certain. Deletions cut 0 bases from V and 2 bases from J, with 10 bases between. The V gene's germline CDR1 is MNHNY and CDR2 SVGAGI (reference sequence). The CDR3 spans 15 residues. CDR3 in DNA: TGTGCCAGCAGTTACTCGTGGGTGGGGCAAGAGACCCAGTACTTC. Translated, it gives CASSYSWVGQETQYF.

The V gene is TRBV18, the J gene TRBJ2-1, with D perhaps matching TRBD1 (6 bases). V was clipped by 1 base and J by 5 bases, with 12 bases between them. CDR1 is KGHSH and CDR2 is LQKENI in the germline V gene. CDR3 length: 15 residues. The chain's CDR3 is CASSPLGRGNNEQFF. The CDR3 region has the DNA TGTGCCAGCTCACCACTCGGCAGGGGTAACAATGAGCAGTTCTTC.

Only a few counts were recorded for this clonotype. The chain combines TRBV20-1 with TRBJ1-2; D may be TRBD1 (6 bases). The CDR3 covers 15 residues. With 3 bases removed from V and 3 bases from J, the gap between germline ends came to 17 bases. Germline-derived CDR1 and CDR2 are DFQATT and SNEGSKA (reference sequence). The CDR3 loop is CSASAQGDSYYGYTF. The CDR3 nucleotides are TGCAGTGCTAGCGCACAGGGAGACTCCTACTATGGCTACACCTTC.

This clonotype was picked up a small number of times. The chain joins TRBV6-2 or TRBV6-3 to TRBJ1-1, with a possible D match to TRBD1 (5 bases). Germline CDR1 MNHEY, CDR2 SVGEGT. The CDR3 sequence is 14 residues long. Trimming stripped 5 bases from V and 10 bases from J, with 20 bases between. CDR3: CASSLLLVGGRAFF. Written as DNA, the CDR3 is TGTGCCAGCAGTCTCCTCTTAGTCGGGGGTCGAGCTTTCTTT.

V gene TRBV4-3 combines with J gene TRBJ2-1, with TRBD2 matching 12 bases. Germline CDR1 reads LGHNA; CDR2 reads YSLEER. The CDR3 runs to 19 residues. The V gene end was trimmed by 0 bases and the J gene end by 0 bases; junction bases not matched to a gene: 6. The CDR3 loop is CASSQDRLAGVSSYNEQFF. The CDR3 DNA sequence: TGCGCCAGCAGCCAAGATCGACTAGCGGGGGTTAGCTCCTACAATGAGCAGTTCTTC.

The CDR3 DNA reads TGTGCCAGCAGCCGTCGGACAGGGCGAAATGAGCAGTTCTTC. Encoded protein: CASSRRTGRNEQFF. The chain recombines TRBV7-8 with TRBJ2-1, with 8 bases identical to TRBD1. This CDR3 has 14 amino acids. V was clipped by 5 bases and J by 7 bases; unmatched bases: 7. From germline, CDR1 is SGHVS and CDR2 FQNEAQ.

For the CDR3, the DNA is TGCAGTGGCAGTCCGGATAGCAATCAGCCCCAGCATTTT. This encodes CSGSPDSNQPQHF. This chain connects TRBV20-1 to TRBJ1-5; unclear D gene. The germline V gene encodes CDR1 DFQATT and CDR2 SNEGSKA (reference sequence). The CDR3 loop spans 13 amino acids. V dropped 7 bases and J dropped 0 bases, with 10 bases sitting between them.

This clonotype occurred many times. The CDR3 region is CAIRSGEETQYF. CDR3 in DNA: TGTGCCATCAGATCGGGGGAAGAGACCCAGTACTTC. The rearrangement links TRBV10-3 to TRBJ2-5, with a weak D call TRBD2 (6 bases). The CDR3 loop spans 12 amino acids. V dropped 6 bases and J dropped 3 bases, with 8 bases sitting between them. The germline CDR1 and CDR2 sequences are ENHRY and SYGVKD.

At least ten counts were recorded for this clonotype. The rearrangement links TRBV5-6 to TRBJ1-5, with 7 positions matching TRBD1. The CDR3 covers 16 residues. V dropped 0 bases and J dropped 3; count of bases not matched to a gene: 6. Germline V lookup: CDR1 SGHDT, CDR2 YYEEEE. This CDR3 is CASSLGGTGVNQPQHF. The CDR3 nucleotides read TGTGCCAGCAGCTTGGGAGGAACAGGGGTCAATCAGCCCCAGCATTTT. Together with reference TRBV5-6 and TRBJ1-5, the CDR3 gives the full variable domain: DAGVTQSPTHLIKTRGQQVTLRCSPKSGHDTVSWYQQALGQGPQFIFQYYEEEERQRGNFPDRFSGHQFPNYSSELNVNALLLGDSALYLCASSLGGTGVNQPQHFGDGTRLSIL.

This clonotype came up a few times. This chain uses TRBV5-5 with TRBJ2-1, with 16 bases that match TRBD2. The germline V gene encodes CDR1 SGHKS and CDR2 YYEKEE (reference sequence). Losses at the gene ends were 0 bases for V and 8 bases for J; bases not matched to a gene: 2. This CDR3 contains 16 residues. The CDR3 region is CASSLAGTSGGDEQFF. In DNA, the CDR3 is TGTGCCAGCAGCTTGGCAGGGACTAGCGGGGGGGATGAGCAGTTCTTC.

In DNA, the CDR3 is TGTGCCAGCAGGAGGGGACTAGTCACAGATACGCAGTATTTT. Its translation is CASRRGLVTDTQYF. The chain combines TRBV6-1 with TRBJ2-3; 8 bases match TRBD2. Germline CDR1 and CDR2: MNHNS and SASEGT. V lost 6 bases to trimming and J lost 2 bases; unmatched junction nucleotides: 4. The CDR3 totals 14 residues.